One TCR beta chain is described in this entry. Its target antigen remains unknown. There are no base qualities to consult, and no much larger clone falls within one base. Library prep was done by the immunoSEQ multiplex PCR assay. TCRdb mirrors the immuneACCESS table, restricted to in-frame sequences. Some clones are absent from its copies; in checked studies, under half trace to an unresolved V gene, and the reason for the others is unknown. The sample table holds roughly 160,000 clones, of which roughly 94% were seen once. The ten largest clones represent 14% of the sample. The data originate from a study of control samples from healthy donors and cancer patients (dated by TCRdb to 2018 to 2020). Including cysteine and phenylalanine, the CDR3 has 13 amino acids. The read is trimmed to its CDR3 DNA, 39 bases read in frame from base 1. The germline V gene sets CDR1 to MNHEY and CDR2 to SVGAGI. The trim is 0 bases for V and 4 bases for J, with a gap of 6 bases between the germline ends.

The sequencing sample was made of PBMCs. The rearrangement joined TRBV6-5 to TRBJ1-2, with the D gene not clear enough to name. The sequence derives from a man aged 55 to 70 with colorectal cancer. The CDR3 is CASSYSGGYGYTF. The DNA is TGTGCCAGCAGTTACTCGGGAGGCTATGGCTACACCTTC.